The entry below describes one T cell receptor (beta chain). The data are from a study of blood T cells in healthy people across ages. Sample-barcoded 5' priming and a J-beta primer mix drove a second PCR of roughly 7 to 11 cycles. TCRdb used MiXCR to reprocess the 5' RACE reads, holding one entry per CDR3 protein. This table has about 800,000 distinct CDR3 sequences, nearly 60% appearing once. The source of this sequence is a man aged 30 to 45 in good health. The sample comprised blood.

CDR3 DNA sequence: TGCAGTGCTAGAGTGGAGGGGTCCGGGGAGCTGTTTTTT. The encoded protein is CSARVEGSGELFF. The J gene is TRBJ2-2, the V gene TRBV20-1, with D perhaps TRBD2 (6 bases). CDR1 is DFQATT, CDR2 SNEGSKA, per germline (reference sequence). V was trimmed by 1 base and J by 6 bases, leaving 9 bases between them. This CDR3 contains 13 residues.